The 21 T cell receptor beta chains reported below all come from one sample, sequenced in a study of T cells in localized non-small cell lung cancer. Sequenced by immunoSEQ multiplex PCR; TCRdb stores in-frame clones only, minus some. The sample consists of tens of thousands of clones, 70% to 90% of them appearing once. Sample: peripheral blood, taken before any cancer treatment. The receptors come from an older female donor with stage I lung adenocarcinoma.

The chain carries TRBV18 and TRBJ1-4, with no clear D. The CDR3 length is 14 residues. Germline V gene sequence: CDR1 KGHSH, CDR2 LQKENI. Between the trimmed V and J ends, which lost 2 bases and 1 base, there was a span of 5 bases. CDR3 DNA sequence: TGTGCCAGCTCACCAACAGTAACTAATGAAAAACTGTTTTTT. It codes for CASSPTVTNEKLFF.

The V call is TRBV5-1, the J call TRBJ2-3; no clear D gene. The germline V gene has CDR1 SGHRS and CDR2 YFSETQ. V was cut by 2 bases and J by 0 bases, with 7 bases left in between. There are 14 residues in the CDR3. CDR3 sequence reads: CASSFTSSTDTQYF. DNA for the CDR3: TGCGCCAGCAGCTTTACCTCTAGCACAGATACGCAGTATTTT. Variable domain in full (rest from reference TRBV5-1 and TRBJ2-3): KAGVTQTPRYLIKTRGQQVTLSCSPISGHRSVSWYQQTPGQGLQFLFEYFSETQRNKGNFPGRFSGRQFSNSRSEMNVSTLELGDSALYLCASSFTSSTDTQYFGPGTRLTVL.

The chain is built from TRBV18 and TRBJ1-2; D remains unclear. CDR3 size: 12 residues. V was clipped by 2 bases and J by 4 bases, with 5 bases between them. In germline, CDR1 is KGHSH, CDR2 LQKENI. The CDR3 coding sequence is TGTGCCAGCTCACCAGCGGGCTATGGCTACACCTTC. This encodes CASSPAGYGYTF. Using reference TRBV18 and TRBJ1-2 for the parts outside the CDR3, the full variable domain is NAGVMQNPRHLVRRRGQEARLRCSPMKGHSHVYWYRQLPEEGLKFMVYLQKENIIDESGMPKERFSAEFPKEGPSILRIQQVVRGDSAAYFCASSPAGYGYTFGSGTRLTVV.

V and J are TRBV18 and TRBJ2-2, with 9 bases aligning to TRBD1. V trimming: 4 bases; J trimming: 4 bases; junction bases outside the gene matches: 4. The CDR3 is 15 amino acids. Germline CDR1 is KGHSH and CDR2 is LQKENI. CDR3 sequence: CASSHGTGITGELFF. DNA of the CDR3: TGTGCCAGCTCACACGGGACAGGGATCACCGGGGAGCTGTTTTTT.

V and J are TRBV7-8 and TRBJ2-3, with TRBD2 matching 10 bases. The CDR3 totals 15 residues. Looked up from germline, CDR1 is SGHVS and CDR2 is FQNEAQ. Trimming at V came to 1 base and at J to 8 bases, leaving 6 bases not matched to a gene. Here the CDR3 DNA reads TGTGCCAGCAGCTTAGTACCAGCGGGAGGGAGTACGCAGTATTTT. It is translated as CASSLVPAGGSTQYF.

This chain links TRBV2 with TRBJ1-2; TRBD1 is a possible D gene (6 bases). Trimming left V 6 bases short and J 2 bases short, with 13 bases between. The germline V gene encodes CDR1 SNHLY and CDR2 FYNNEI. The CDR3 covers 14 residues. The chain's CDR3 is CASRDRMKNYGYTF. CDR3 nucleotide sequence: TGTGCCAGCAGAGACAGGATGAAGAACTATGGCTACACCTTC.

This clone was observed once. This chain joins TRBV6-5 and TRBJ1-1; D unresolved. V dropped 0 bases and J dropped 5 bases, with 16 bases sitting between them. This CDR3 has 16 amino acids. Germline V gene sequence: CDR1 MNHEY, CDR2 SVGAGI. CDR3 loop: CASSYSIGVMETEAFF. CDR3 bases: TGTGCCAGCAGTTACTCGATCGGGGTAATGGAGACTGAAGCTTTCTTT.

The CDR3 is CAISQNNNQPQHF. CDR3 nucleotides: TGTGCCATCAGTCAGAACAACAATCAGCCCCAGCATTTT. The chain joins TRBV10-3 to TRBJ1-5, with D hard to call. V was pared by 5 bases and J by 3 bases, with 8 bases between. Germline V gene sequence: CDR1 ENHRY, CDR2 SYGVKD. The CDR3 length is 13 residues.

This chain joins TRBV7-9 and TRBJ2-7; D not resolved. The CDR3 is 13 residues long. Between the trimmed V and J ends, which lost 1 base and 3 bases, there was a span of 7 bases. Germline V gene sequence: CDR1 SEHNR, CDR2 FQNEAQ (reference sequence). Here the CDR3 reads CASSLEGYYEQYF. CDR3 nucleotides: TGTGCCAGCAGCTTAGAAGGCTACTACGAGCAGTACTTC.

The chain uses TRBV7-2 and TRBJ2-1; possibly TRBD2 for D (6 bases). Per germline, CDR1 SGHTA and CDR2 FQGNSA. This CDR3 spans 15 amino acids. Trimming removed 5 bases at V and 7 bases at J, with 18 bases between. The CDR3 sequence is CASSPTRAGPNEQFF. For the CDR3, the DNA is TGTGCCAGCAGCCCCACGCGGGCGGGGCCTAATGAGCAGTTCTTC. Full variable domain (outside the CDR3, taken from reference TRBV7-2 and TRBJ2-1): GAGVSQSPSNKVTEKGKDVELRCDPISGHTALYWYRQSLGQGLEFLIYFQGNSAPDKSGLPSDRFSAERTGGSVSTLTIQRTQQEDSAVYLCASSPTRAGPNEQFFGPGTRLTVL.

The rearrangement uses TRBV18 and TRBJ2-5; 7 nucleotides align to TRBD1. Germline V lookup: CDR1 KGHSH, CDR2 LQKENI. J was trimmed by 3 bases and V by 3 bases; bases with no gene match: 1. This CDR3 is 13 amino acids long. The CDR3 reads CASSPGQKETQYF. CDR3 sequence (DNA): TGTGCCAGCTCACCGGGACAGAAAGAGACCCAGTACTTC.

This rearrangement joins TRBV7-8 to TRBJ1-5; unclear D gene. The CDR3 runs to 15 residues. The germline V and J ends were trimmed by 2 bases and 2 bases, with 10 bases remaining between them. Germline-derived CDR1 and CDR2 are SGHVS and FQNEAQ. The CDR3 spells CASSLSSVGNQPQHF. The CDR3 bases are TGTGCCAGCAGCTTAAGTAGCGTAGGCAATCAGCCCCAGCATTTT.

The chain uses TRBV6-6 and TRBJ1-2, with a tentative D call TRBD1 (5 bases). The CDR3 has 14 amino acids. The germline gives CDR1 MNHNY, CDR2 SVGAGI (reference sequence). The V and J ends lost 10 bases and 0 bases respectively, with 15 bases between them. CDR3: CATRDATTNYGYTF. In DNA form, the CDR3 reads TGTGCCACCAGGGACGCGACAACTAACTATGGCTACACCTTC.

This sequence joins TRBV12-5 and TRBJ2-2, with D perhaps TRBD1 (6 bases). V shed 7 bases and J shed 4 bases, with 10 bases lying between them. This CDR3 has 13 residues. The germline V gene has CDR1 LGHNT and CDR2 FRNRAP. CDR3 region: CASARGGTGELFF. The CDR3, as DNA: TGTGCTAGTGCCCGAGGGGGCACCGGGGAGCTGTTTTTT.

The chain combines TRBV19 with TRBJ2-2; D call uncertain. Germline-derived CDR1 and CDR2 are LNHDA and SQIVND (reference sequence). The V end was cut by 2 bases, the J end by 0 bases, with 10 bases between. The CDR3 is made up of 16 amino acids. The CDR3 DNA follows: TGTGCCAGTAGTATATCGAGGTCAGCGAACACCGGGGAGCTGTTTTTT. Protein sequence: CASSISRSANTGELFF.

The CDR3 sequence: CASSETTGRRQPQHF. The CDR3 nucleotides read TGTGCCAGCAGTGAAACGACAGGGAGGCGACAGCCCCAGCATTTT. The V and J genes are TRBV2 and TRBJ1-5; 7 positions match TRBD1. CDR1 and CDR2 from the germline V gene are SNHLY and FYNNEI. This CDR3 region has 15 residues. V lost 2 bases to trimming and J lost 7 bases; unmatched junction nucleotides: 8.

V usage is TRBV30 and J usage is TRBJ1-3, with 8 bases that match TRBD1. The CDR3 runs 16 residues. Germline CDR1 and CDR2: GTSNPN and SVGIG (reference sequence). The chain's CDR3 is CAALQGAHTAGNTIYF. As DNA, the CDR3 is TGTGCTGCCCTCCAGGGGGCGCATACGGCTGGAAACACCATATATTTT.

This clone was seen only a few times. The V gene is TRBV5-1, the J gene TRBJ2-2; D is undetermined. This CDR3 has 16 amino acids. The V gene lost 5 bases and the J gene lost 2 bases, with 16 bases spanning the gap. The germline gives CDR1 SGHRS, CDR2 YFSETQ. CDR3 amino acids: CASRLDSFSNTGELFF. For the CDR3, the DNA is TGCGCCAGCAGACTTGACTCCTTTTCAAACACCGGGGAGCTGTTTTTT.

CDR3 residues: CSVERTGTGYTF. In DNA form, the CDR3 reads TGCAGCGTGGAACGGACAGGGACTGGCTACACCTTC. V is TRBV29-1 and J is TRBJ1-2; 8 bases fit TRBD1. CDR1 and CDR2 (germline): SQVTM, ANQGSEA. There are 12 residues in the CDR3. Trimming cost V 6 bases and J 7 bases; bases outside gene matches: 7.

The chain joins TRBV5-1 to TRBJ2-3; 7 bases line up with TRBD1. Unmatched junction bases numbered 10, after V lost 7 bases and J lost 2 bases. The CDR3 consists of 15 residues. Looked up from germline, CDR1 is SGHRS and CDR2 is YFSETQ. The CDR3 spells CASVRQGQTTDTQYF. CDR3 in DNA: TGCGCCAGCGTCCGGCAGGGACAGACCACAGATACGCAGTATTTT.

V and J are TRBV7-8 and TRBJ2-5, with D perhaps matching TRBD2 (5 bases). V was trimmed by 5 bases and J by 2 bases, leaving 6 bases between them. This CDR3 has 12 residues. Germline-derived CDR1 and CDR2 are SGHVS and FQNEAQ. The CDR3 region is CASSGLQETQYF. CDR3 in DNA: TGTGCCAGCAGCGGACTTCAAGAGACCCAGTACTTC.